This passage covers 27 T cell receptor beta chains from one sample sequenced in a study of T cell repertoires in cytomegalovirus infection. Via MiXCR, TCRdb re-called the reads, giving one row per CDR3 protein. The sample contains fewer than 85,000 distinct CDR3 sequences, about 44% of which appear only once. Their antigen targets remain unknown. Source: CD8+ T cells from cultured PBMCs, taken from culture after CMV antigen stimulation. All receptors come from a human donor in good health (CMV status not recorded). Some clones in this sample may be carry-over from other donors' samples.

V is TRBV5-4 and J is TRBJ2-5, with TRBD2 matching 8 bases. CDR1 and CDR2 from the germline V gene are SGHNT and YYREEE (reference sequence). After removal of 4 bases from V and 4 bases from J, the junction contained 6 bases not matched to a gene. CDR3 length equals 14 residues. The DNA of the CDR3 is TGTGCCAGCAGCCCGGAAGCGGGAGCAGAGACCCAGTACTTC. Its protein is CASSPEAGAETQYF. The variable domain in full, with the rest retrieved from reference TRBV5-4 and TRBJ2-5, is ETGVTQSPTHLIKTRGQQVTLRCSSQSGHNTVSWYQQALGQGPQFIFQYYREEENGRGNFPPRFSGLQFPNYSSELNVNALELDDSALYLCASSPEAGAETQYFGPGTRLLVL.

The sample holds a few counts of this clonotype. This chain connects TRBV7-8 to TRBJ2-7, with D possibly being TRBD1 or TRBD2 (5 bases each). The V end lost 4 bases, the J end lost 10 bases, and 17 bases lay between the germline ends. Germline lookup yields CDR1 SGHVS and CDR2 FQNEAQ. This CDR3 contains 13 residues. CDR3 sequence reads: CASSSRDPTDQYF. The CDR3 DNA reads TGTGCCAGCAGCTCCCGGGACCCTACGGATCAGTACTTC.

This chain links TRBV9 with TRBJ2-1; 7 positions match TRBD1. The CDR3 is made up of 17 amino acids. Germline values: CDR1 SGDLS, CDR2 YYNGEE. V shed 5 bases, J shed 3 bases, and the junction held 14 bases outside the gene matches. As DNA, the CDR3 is TGTGCCAGCAGTAGTCCCGACAGGGTGCCGGACTACAATGAGCAGTTCTTC. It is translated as CASSSPDRVPDYNEQFF.

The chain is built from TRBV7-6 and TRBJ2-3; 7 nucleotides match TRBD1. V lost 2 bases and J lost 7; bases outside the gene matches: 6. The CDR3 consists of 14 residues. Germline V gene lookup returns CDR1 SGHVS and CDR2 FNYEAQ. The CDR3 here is CASSLNRGENTQYF. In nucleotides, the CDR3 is TGTGCCAGCAGCTTAAACAGGGGTGAAAATACGCAGTATTTT.

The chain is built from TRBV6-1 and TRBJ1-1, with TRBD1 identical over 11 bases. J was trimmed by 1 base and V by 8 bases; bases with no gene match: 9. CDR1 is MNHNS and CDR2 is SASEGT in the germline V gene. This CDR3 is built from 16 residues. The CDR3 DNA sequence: TGTGCCAGCCGAGCGTGGGACAGGGGGGCGAACACTGAAGCTTTCTTT. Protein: CASRAWDRGANTEAFF.

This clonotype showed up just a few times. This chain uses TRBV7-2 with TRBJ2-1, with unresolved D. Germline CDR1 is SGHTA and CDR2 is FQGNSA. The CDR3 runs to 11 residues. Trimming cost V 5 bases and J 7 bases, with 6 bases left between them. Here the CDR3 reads CASSQKNEQFF. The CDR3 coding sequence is TGTGCCAGCAGCCAGAAAAATGAGCAGTTCTTC.

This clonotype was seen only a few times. CDR3 nucleotides: TGTGCCAGCAGCTTAGGGGGTGGGTTAAACACTGAAGCTTTCTTT. Its translation is CASSLGGGLNTEAFF. The chain has TRBV7-2 and TRBJ1-1; no clear D. V was trimmed by 1 base and J by 2 bases, leaving 11 bases between them. CDR1 SGHTA and CDR2 FQGNSA come from the germline V gene. The length of the CDR3 is 15 residues.

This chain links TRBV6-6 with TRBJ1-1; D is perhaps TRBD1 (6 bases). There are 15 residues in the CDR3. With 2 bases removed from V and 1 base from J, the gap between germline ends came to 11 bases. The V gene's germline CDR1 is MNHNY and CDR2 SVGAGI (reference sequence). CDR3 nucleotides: TGTGCCAGCAGTTACCGGGGGCCCAAGAACACTGAAGCTTTCTTT. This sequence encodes CASSYRGPKNTEAFF.

The CDR3 DNA sequence: TGTGCCCGCACTACCACCCAACTACACTATGAGCAGTACGTC. This sequence encodes CARTTTQLHYEQYV. The rearrangement joins TRBV28 to TRBJ2-7, with D uncertain. V was clipped by 11 bases and J by 7 bases, with 24 bases between them. CDR3 length: 14 amino acids. In germline, CDR1 is MDHEN, CDR2 SYDVKM.

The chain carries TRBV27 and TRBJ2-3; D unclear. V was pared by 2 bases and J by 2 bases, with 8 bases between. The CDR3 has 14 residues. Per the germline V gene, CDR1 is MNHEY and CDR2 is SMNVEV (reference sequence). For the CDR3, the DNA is TGTGCCAGCAGTTTAATGACCCTCACAGATACGCAGTATTTT. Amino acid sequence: CASSLMTLTDTQYF.

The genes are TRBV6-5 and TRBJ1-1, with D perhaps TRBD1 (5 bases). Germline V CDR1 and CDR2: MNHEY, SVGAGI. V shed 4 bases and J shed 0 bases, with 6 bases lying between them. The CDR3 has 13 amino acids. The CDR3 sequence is CASSWDLNTEAFF. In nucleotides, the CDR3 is TGTGCCAGCAGTTGGGACCTGAACACTGAAGCTTTCTTT.

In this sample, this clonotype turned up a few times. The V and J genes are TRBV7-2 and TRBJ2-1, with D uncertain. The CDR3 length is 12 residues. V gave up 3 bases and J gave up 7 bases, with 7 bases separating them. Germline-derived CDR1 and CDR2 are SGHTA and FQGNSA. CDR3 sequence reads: CASSFAGNEQFF. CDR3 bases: TGTGCCAGCAGCTTCGCCGGGAATGAGCAGTTCTTC.

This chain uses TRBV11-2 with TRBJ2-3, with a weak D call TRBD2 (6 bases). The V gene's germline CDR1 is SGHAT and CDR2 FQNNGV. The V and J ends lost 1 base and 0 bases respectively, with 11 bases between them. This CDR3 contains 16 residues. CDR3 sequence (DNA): TGTGCCAGCAGCTTAGTCGCAGGGACTAGCACAGATACGCAGTATTTT. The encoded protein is CASSLVAGTSTDTQYF.

The CDR3 is CASTPTQRDYEQYV. The CDR3, as DNA: TGTGCTAGCACTCCCACCCAACGCGACTACGAGCAGTACGTC. V gene TRBV28 combines with J gene TRBJ2-7, with no clear D. Germline assignment: CDR1 MDHEN and CDR2 SYDVKM. This CDR3 is 14 amino acids long.

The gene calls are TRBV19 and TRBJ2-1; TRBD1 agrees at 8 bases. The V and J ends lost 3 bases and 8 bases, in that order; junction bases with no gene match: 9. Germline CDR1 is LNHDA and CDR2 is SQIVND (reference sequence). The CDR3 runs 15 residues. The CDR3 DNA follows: TGTGCCAGTAGTATTGTGGACAGGGACTCGGATGAGCAGTTCTTC. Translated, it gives CASSIVDRDSDEQFF.

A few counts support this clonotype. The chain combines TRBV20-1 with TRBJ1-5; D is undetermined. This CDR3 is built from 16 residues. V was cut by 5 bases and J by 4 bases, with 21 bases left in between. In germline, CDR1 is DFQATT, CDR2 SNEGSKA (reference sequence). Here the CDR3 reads CSARRGREFGNQPQHF. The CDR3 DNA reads TGCAGTGCTCGCCGGGGAAGGGAATTCGGGAATCAGCCCCAGCATTTT.

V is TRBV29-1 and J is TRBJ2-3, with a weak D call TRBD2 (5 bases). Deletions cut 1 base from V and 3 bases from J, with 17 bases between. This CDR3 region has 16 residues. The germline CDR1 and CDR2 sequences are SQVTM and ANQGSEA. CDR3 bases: TGCAGCGTTGAAGTTTTACTAGTCGGTGTAACAGATACGCAGTATTTT. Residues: CSVEVLLVGVTDTQYF.

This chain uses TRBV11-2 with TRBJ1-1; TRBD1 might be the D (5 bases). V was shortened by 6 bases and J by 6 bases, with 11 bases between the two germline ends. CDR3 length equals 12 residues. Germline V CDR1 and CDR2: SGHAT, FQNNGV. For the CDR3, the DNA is TGTGCCAGCAGAGATGGACACCCTGAAGCTTTCTTT. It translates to CASRDGHPEAFF.

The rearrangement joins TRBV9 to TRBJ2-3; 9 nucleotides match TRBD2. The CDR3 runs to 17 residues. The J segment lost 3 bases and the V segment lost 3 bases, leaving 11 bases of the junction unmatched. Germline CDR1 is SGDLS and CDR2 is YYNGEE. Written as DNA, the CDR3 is TGTGCCAGCAGCGCGCCCCTCGGCGGGAGGGAAACAGATACGCAGTATTTT. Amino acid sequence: CASSAPLGGRETDTQYF. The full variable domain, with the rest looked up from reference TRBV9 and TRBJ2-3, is DSGVTQTPKHLITATGQRVTLRCSPRSGDLSVYWYQQSLDQGLQFLIQYYNGEERAKGNILERFSAQQFPDLHSELNLSSLELGDSALYFCASSAPLGGRETDTQYFGPGTRLTVL.

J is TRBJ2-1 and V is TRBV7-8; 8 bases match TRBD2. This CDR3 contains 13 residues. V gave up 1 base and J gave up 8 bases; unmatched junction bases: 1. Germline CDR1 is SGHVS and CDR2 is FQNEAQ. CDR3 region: CASSLGAGDEQFF. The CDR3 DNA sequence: TGTGCCAGCAGCTTAGGAGCGGGAGATGAGCAGTTCTTC.

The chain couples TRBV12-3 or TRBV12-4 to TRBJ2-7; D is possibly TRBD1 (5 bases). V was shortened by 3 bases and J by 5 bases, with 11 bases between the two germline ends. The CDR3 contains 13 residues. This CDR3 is CASSLRQGNEQYF. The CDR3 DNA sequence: TGTGCCAGCAGTTTGCGGCAGGGTAACGAGCAGTACTTC.

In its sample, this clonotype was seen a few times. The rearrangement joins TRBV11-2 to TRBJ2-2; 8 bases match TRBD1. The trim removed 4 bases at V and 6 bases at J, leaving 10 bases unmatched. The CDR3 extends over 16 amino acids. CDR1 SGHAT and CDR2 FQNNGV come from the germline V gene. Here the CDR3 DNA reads TGTGCCAGCAGCTCCAGCGACAGGGGATTCGCCGGGGAGCTGTTTTTT. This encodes CASSSSDRGFAGELFF.

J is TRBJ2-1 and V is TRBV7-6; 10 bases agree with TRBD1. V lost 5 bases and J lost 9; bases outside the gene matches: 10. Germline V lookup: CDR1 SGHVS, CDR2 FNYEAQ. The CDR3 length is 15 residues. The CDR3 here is CASSHRQGALREQFF. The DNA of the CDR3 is TGTGCCAGCAGCCACCGACAGGGGGCTTTGCGTGAGCAGTTCTTC.

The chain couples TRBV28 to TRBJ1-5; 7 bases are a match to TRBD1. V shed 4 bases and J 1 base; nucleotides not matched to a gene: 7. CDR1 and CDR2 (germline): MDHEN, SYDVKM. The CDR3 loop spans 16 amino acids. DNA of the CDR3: TGTGCCAGCAGTTCGCGATTACAGGGGAGCAATCAGCCCCAGCATTTT. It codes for CASSSRLQGSNQPQHF.

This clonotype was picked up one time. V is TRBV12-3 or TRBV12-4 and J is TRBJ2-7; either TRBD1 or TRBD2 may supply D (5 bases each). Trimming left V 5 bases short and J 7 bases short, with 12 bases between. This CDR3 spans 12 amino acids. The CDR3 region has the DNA TGTGCCAGCAGTCCTGGGACCGATGAGCAGTACTTC. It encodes CASSPGTDEQYF.

CDR3 in amino acids: CASSLPSYEQYF. The CDR3 DNA reads as TGTGCCAGCAGTTTGCCATCCTACGAGCAGTACTTC. The chain combines TRBV27 with TRBJ2-7; D is ambiguous. Trimming removed 3 bases from V and 1 base from J, with 4 bases in between. The CDR3 contains 12 residues. Germline CDR1 reads MNHEY; CDR2 reads SMNVEV (reference sequence).

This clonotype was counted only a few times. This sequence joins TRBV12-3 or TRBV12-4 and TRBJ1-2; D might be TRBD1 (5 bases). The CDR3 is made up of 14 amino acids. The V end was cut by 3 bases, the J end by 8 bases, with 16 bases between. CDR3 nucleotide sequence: TGTGCCAGCAGTTTGGGGCCAAGCGGATACGGCTACACCTTC. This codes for CASSLGPSGYGYTF.